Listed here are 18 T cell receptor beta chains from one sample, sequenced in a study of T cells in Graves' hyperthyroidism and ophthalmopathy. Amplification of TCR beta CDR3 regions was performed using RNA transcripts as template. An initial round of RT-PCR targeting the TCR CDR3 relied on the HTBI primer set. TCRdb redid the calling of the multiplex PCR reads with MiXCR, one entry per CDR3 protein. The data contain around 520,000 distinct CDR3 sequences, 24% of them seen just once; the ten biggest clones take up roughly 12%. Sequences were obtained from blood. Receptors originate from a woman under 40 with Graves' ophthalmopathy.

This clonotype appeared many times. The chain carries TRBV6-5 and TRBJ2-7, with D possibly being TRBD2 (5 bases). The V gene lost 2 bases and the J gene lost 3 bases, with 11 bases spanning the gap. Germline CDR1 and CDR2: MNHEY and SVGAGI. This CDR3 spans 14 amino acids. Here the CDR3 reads CASSYRGQVYEQYF. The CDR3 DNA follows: TGTGCCAGCAGTTACCGAGGGCAGGTCTACGAGCAGTACTTC.

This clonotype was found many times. CDR3 nucleotide sequence: TGTGCCAGCCGGGACAGCCTCCAAGAGACCCAGTACTTC. Protein: CASRDSLQETQYF. J is TRBJ2-5 and V is TRBV27; 7 bases agree with TRBD1. Germline V gene sequence: CDR1 MNHEY, CDR2 SMNVEV (reference sequence). V dropped 8 bases and J dropped 1; count of bases not matched to a gene: 4. This CDR3 region has 13 residues.

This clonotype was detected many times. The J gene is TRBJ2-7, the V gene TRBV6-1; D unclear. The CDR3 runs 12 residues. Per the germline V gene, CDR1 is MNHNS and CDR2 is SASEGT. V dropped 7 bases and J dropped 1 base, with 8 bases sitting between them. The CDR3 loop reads CASTDGSYEQYF. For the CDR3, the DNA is TGTGCCAGCACGGACGGATCCTACGAGCAGTACTTC.

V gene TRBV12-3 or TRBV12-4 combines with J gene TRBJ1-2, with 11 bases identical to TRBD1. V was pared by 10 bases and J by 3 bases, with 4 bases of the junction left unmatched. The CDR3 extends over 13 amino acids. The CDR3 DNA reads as TGTGCCACCTGGGACAGGGGGGACTATGGCTACACCTTC. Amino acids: CATWDRGDYGYTF.

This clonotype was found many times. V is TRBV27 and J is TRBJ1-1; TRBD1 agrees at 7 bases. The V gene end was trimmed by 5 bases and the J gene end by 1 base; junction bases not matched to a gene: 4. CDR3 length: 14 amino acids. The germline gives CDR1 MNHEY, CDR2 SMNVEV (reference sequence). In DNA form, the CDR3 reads TGTGCCAGCAGTAATGACAGGGCGAACACTGAAGCTTTCTTT. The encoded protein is CASSNDRANTEAFF.

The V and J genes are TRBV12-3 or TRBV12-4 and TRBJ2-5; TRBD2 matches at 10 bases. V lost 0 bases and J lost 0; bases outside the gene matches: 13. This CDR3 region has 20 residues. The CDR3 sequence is CASSLAGTSATDSNQETQYF. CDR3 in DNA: TGTGCCAGCAGTTTAGCGGGGACTAGCGCGACCGATTCGAACCAAGAGACCCAGTACTTC.

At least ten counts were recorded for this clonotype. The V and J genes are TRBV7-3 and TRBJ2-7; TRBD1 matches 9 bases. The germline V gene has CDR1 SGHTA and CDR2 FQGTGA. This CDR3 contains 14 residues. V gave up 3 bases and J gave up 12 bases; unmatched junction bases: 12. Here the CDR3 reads CASSLTGGEPQRYF. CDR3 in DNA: TGTGCCAGCAGCTTGACAGGGGGAGAACCACAACGGTACTTC.

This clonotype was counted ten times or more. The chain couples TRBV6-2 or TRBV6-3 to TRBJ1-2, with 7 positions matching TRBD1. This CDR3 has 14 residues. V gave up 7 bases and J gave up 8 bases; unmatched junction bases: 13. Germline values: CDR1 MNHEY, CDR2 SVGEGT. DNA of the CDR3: TGTGCCAGCACCGACAGGGTTGTAATAAGCGGCTACACCTTC. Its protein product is CASTDRVVISGYTF.

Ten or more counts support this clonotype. Written as DNA, the CDR3 is TGTGCCAGCAGCTTAGGGCCATCGGAAGCTTTCTTT. Residues: CASSLGPSEAFF. V is TRBV7-9 and J is TRBJ1-1; D gene unclear. Germline CDR1 is SEHNR and CDR2 is FQNEAQ (reference sequence). The CDR3 consists of 12 residues. V gave up 1 base and J gave up 8 bases, with 8 bases separating them.

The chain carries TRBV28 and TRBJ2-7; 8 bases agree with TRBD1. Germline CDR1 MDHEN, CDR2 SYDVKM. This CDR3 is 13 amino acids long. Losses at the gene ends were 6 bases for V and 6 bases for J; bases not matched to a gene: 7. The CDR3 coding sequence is TGTGCCAGCAGCAAACGGACAGGGTTCGAGCAGTACTTC. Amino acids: CASSKRTGFEQYF.

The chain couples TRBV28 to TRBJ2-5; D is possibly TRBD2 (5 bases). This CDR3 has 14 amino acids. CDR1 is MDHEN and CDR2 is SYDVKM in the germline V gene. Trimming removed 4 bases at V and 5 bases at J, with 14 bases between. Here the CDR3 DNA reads TGTGCCAGCAGTTCCCCCGGGTGGGAGGAGACCCAGTACTTC. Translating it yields CASSSPGWEETQYF.

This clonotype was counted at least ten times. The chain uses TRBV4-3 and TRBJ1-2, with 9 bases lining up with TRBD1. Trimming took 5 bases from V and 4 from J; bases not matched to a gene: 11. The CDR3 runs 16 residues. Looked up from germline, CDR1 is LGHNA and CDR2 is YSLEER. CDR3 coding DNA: TGCGCCAGCAGCTCCAAAGGACAGGGGACACCCTATGGCTACACCTTC. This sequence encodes CASSSKGQGTPYGYTF.

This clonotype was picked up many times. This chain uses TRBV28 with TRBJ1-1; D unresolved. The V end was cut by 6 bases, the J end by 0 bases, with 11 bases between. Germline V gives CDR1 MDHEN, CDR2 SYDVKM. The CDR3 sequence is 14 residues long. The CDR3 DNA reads TGTGCCAGCAGATCCCGGATCATGAACACTGAAGCTTTCTTT. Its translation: CASRSRIMNTEAFF.

The CDR3 reads CASSTHYRGHGYTF. Written as DNA, the CDR3 is TGTGCCAGCAGTACTCATTACAGGGGGCATGGCTACACCTTC. The gene calls are TRBV12-3 or TRBV12-4 and TRBJ1-2; 9 nucleotides align to TRBD1. This CDR3 is 14 amino acids long. V trimming: 5 bases; J trimming: 6 bases; junction bases outside the gene matches: 7.

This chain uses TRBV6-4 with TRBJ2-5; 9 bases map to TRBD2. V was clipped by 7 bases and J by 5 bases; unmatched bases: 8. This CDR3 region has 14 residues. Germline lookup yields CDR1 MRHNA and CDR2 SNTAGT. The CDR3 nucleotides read TGTGCCAGCACCCCCGCGGGAGGGGGGGAGACCCAGTACTTC. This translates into CASTPAGGGETQYF.

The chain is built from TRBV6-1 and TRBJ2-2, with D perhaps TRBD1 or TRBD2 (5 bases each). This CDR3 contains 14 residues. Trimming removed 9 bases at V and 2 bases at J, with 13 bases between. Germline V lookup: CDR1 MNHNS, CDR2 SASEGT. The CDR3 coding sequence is TGTGCCAGTCTCGGGACGGCCAACACCGGGGAGCTGTTTTTT. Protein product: CASLGTANTGELFF.

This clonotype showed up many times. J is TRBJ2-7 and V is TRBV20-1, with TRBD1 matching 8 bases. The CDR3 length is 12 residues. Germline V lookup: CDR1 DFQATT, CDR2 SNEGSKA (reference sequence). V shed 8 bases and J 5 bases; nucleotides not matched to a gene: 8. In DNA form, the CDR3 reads TGCAGTTCCCCCGGGACAGGTAACGAGCAGTACTTC. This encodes CSSPGTGNEQYF.

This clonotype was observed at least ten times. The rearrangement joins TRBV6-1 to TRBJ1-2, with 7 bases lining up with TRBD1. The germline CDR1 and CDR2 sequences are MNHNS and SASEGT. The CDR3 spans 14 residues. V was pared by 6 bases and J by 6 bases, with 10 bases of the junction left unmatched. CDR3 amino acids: CASRPPGGGHGYTF. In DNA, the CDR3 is TGTGCCAGCAGACCCCCGGGAGGGGGCCATGGCTACACCTTC.